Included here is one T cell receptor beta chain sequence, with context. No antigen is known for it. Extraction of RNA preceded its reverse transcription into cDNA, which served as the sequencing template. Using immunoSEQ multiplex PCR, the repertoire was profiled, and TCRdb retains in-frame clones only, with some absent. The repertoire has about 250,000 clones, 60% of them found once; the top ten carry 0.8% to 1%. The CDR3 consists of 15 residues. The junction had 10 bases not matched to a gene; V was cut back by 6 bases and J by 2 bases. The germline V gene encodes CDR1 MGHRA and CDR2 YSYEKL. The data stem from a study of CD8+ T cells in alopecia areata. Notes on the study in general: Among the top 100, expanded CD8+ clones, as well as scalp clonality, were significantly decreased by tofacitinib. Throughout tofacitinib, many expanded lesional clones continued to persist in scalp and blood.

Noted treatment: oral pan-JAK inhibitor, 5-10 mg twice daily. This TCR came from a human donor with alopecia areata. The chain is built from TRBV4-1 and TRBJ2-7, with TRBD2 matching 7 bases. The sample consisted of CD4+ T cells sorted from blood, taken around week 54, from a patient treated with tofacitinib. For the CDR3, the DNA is TGCGCCAGCAGTCTGACTAGCAGTGCCCCCTACGAGCAGTACTTC. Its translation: CASSLTSSAPYEQYF.